Each of the 23 T cell receptor beta chains below was sequenced from the same sample in a study of blood T cell repertoires in COVID-19. Some clones are missing from TCRdb's copy, which holds only in-frame ones; the method was immunoSEQ multiplex PCR. The sample contains tens of thousands of clones, over 75% of which appear only once. Sequenced input: peripheral blood. The origin of the receptors is a human donor in a cohort sampled during active COVID-19.

The gene calls are TRBV2 and TRBJ2-1; 7 bases agree with TRBD1. V shed 7 bases and J 1 base; nucleotides not matched to a gene: 4. Germline V gene sequence: CDR1 SNHLY, CDR2 FYNNEI. This CDR3 region has 14 residues. Here the CDR3 DNA reads TGTGCCAGCAAGGGGGCGCGGTCCTACAATGAGCAGTTCTTC. Its protein product is CASKGARSYNEQFF.

The V call is TRBV6-2 or TRBV6-3, the J call TRBJ1-4; 8 nucleotides line up with TRBD1. Trimming removed 0 bases from V and 2 bases from J; junction bases left unmatched: 5. CDR3 length: 17 residues. In germline, CDR1 is MNHEY, CDR2 SVGEGT. CDR3 bases: TGTGCCAGCAGTTACTCACAGGGGGAGCGGACTAATGAAAAACTGTTTTTT. Translated, it gives CASSYSQGERTNEKLFF.

The rearrangement links TRBV28 to TRBJ2-5, with 11 bases matching TRBD1. Germline-derived CDR1 and CDR2 are MDHEN and SYDVKM. CDR3 length: 14 amino acids. J lost 6 bases, V lost 4 bases, and 4 bases had no gene match. CDR3 protein: CASSSRTGGKTQYF. CDR3 nucleotides: TGTGCCAGCAGTTCCAGGACAGGGGGCAAGACCCAGTACTTC.

This clone was observed once. The chain couples TRBV12-3 or TRBV12-4 to TRBJ1-2; D uncertain. CDR3 length equals 13 residues. V was cut by 3 bases and J by 4 bases, with 9 bases left in between. As DNA, the CDR3 is TGTGCCAGCAGTTTGGGAGAAGTCTATGGCTACACCTTC. This sequence encodes CASSLGEVYGYTF.

This clone came up once. This chain connects TRBV7-6 to TRBJ1-2, with D tentatively TRBD1 (5 bases). V shed 0 bases and J shed 8 bases, with 19 bases lying between them. The CDR3 spans 16 residues. In germline, CDR1 is SGHVS, CDR2 FNYEAQ. CDR3 sequence: CASSLAIDSPERGYTF. CDR3 bases: TGTGCCAGCAGCTTAGCAATCGACAGTCCCGAGAGAGGCTACACCTTC.

This clone was picked up a small number of times. V gene TRBV7-3 combines with J gene TRBJ2-6; the match to TRBD1 covers 9 bases. J lost 1 base, V lost 5 bases, and 3 bases had no gene match. Germline values: CDR1 SGHTA, CDR2 FQGTGA. CDR3 length: 16 amino acids. DNA for the CDR3: TGTGCCAGCAGCCAGACAGGGGGGTCTGGGGCCAACGTCCTGACTTTC. This translates into CASSQTGGSGANVLTF.

V is TRBV28 and J is TRBJ2-2, with TRBD2 matching over 11 bases. The trim removed 5 bases at V and 6 bases at J, leaving 11 bases unmatched. The CDR3 loop spans 17 amino acids. Germline CDR1 reads MDHEN; CDR2 reads SYDVKM. This CDR3 reads CASSPVLGTSGAGELFF. As DNA, the CDR3 is TGTGCCAGCAGTCCCGTTCTCGGGACTAGCGGTGCCGGGGAGCTGTTTTTT.

The sample holds a few counts of this clone. The J gene is TRBJ1-2, the V gene TRBV30; D gene uncertain. CDR3 size: 11 residues. V was cut by 0 bases and J by 6 bases, with 5 bases left in between. Per germline, CDR1 GTSNPN and CDR2 SVGIG (reference sequence). CDR3 sequence reads: CAWSVQDGYTF. Here the CDR3 DNA reads TGTGCCTGGAGTGTCCAGGATGGCTACACCTTC. Filled out from reference TRBV30 and TRBJ1-2, the complete variable domain reads SQTIHQWPATLVQPVGSPLSLECTVEGTSNPNLYWYRQAAGRGLQLLFYSVGIGQISSEVPQNLSASRPQDRQFILSSKKLLLSDSGFYLCAWSVQDGYTFGSGTRLTVV.

The J gene is TRBJ2-7, the V gene TRBV15, with D possibly being TRBD2 (5 bases). The ends were cut back, 5 bases at V and 2 bases at J, with 16 bases in the middle. The length of the CDR3 is 15 residues. Per the germline V gene, CDR1 is LNHNV and CDR2 is YYDKDF (reference sequence). CDR3: CATSSPLRGPYEQYF. Here the CDR3 DNA reads TGTGCCACCAGCTCACCCCTCCGAGGGCCCTACGAGCAGTACTTC. Full variable domain (remainder filled in from reference TRBV15 and TRBJ2-7): DAMVIQNPRYQVTQFGKPVTLSCSQTLNHNVMYWYQQKSSQAPKLLFHYYDKDFNNEADTPDNFQSRRPNTSFCFLDIRSPGLGDTAMYLCATSSPLRGPYEQYFGPGTRLTVT.

Notes on this clone: A junction end diverges from the germline sequence, so it may reflect a read error. This chain joins TRBV15 and TRBJ2-3; TRBD1 matches 7 bases. Germline V CDR1 and CDR2: LNHNV, YYDKDF (reference sequence). This CDR3 spans 15 amino acids. The CDR3 sequence is CATSRETGSTDTQYF. The CDR3 nucleotides read TGCGCCACCAGCAGAGAGACAGGGAGCACAGATACGCAGTATTTT. The full variable domain, with the rest looked up from reference TRBV15 and TRBJ2-3, is DAMVIQNPRYQVTQFGKPVTLSCSQTLNHNVMYWYQQKSSQAPKLLFHYYDKDFNNEADTPDNFQSRRPNTSFCFLDIRSPGLGDTAMYLCATSRETGSTDTQYFGPGTRLTVL.

The chain joins TRBV6-5 to TRBJ2-7, with 8 positions matching TRBD2. This CDR3 spans 14 amino acids. Germline assignment: CDR1 MNHEY and CDR2 SVGAGI. The J segment lost 2 bases and the V segment lost 6 bases, leaving 6 bases of the junction unmatched. The CDR3 coding sequence is TGTGCCAGCAGCACTAGCGGTCGGACCTACGAGCAGTACTTC. Its protein is CASSTSGRTYEQYF.

In DNA form, the CDR3 reads TGTGCCAGTAGTATAGTCCAAGCGGGGGGGCGACGCAATGAGCAGTTCTTC. Its protein product is CASSIVQAGGRRNEQFF. The V gene is TRBV19, the J gene TRBJ2-1, with TRBD2 matching over 10 bases. The V gene's germline CDR1 is LNHDA and CDR2 SQIVND (reference sequence). The V gene end was trimmed by 1 base and the J gene end by 6 bases; junction bases not matched to a gene: 9. This CDR3 has 17 amino acids.

This clone has just a few counts. The V and J genes are TRBV24-1 and TRBJ2-5; 10 bases line up with TRBD1. Germline CDR1 KGHDR, CDR2 SFDVKD. CDR3 length: 16 amino acids. Trimming took 2 bases from V and 3 from J; bases not matched to a gene: 5. The CDR3 region has the DNA TGTGCCACCAGTGATTCTCGGACAGGGGGGAAAGAGACCCAGTACTTC. This codes for CATSDSRTGGKETQYF.

The chain carries TRBV27 and TRBJ2-3; no clear D. The length of the CDR3 is 14 residues. Per the germline V gene, CDR1 is MNHEY and CDR2 is SMNVEV (reference sequence). V gave up 0 bases and J gave up 4 bases, with 8 bases separating them. This CDR3 is CASSLSRLADTQYF. The CDR3 DNA follows: TGTGCCAGCAGTTTATCGCGGCTAGCAGATACGCAGTATTTT.

The V gene is TRBV30, the J gene TRBJ2-7; D is perhaps TRBD1 (6 bases). V gave up 4 bases and J gave up 4 bases, with 14 bases separating them. The V gene's germline CDR1 is GTSNPN and CDR2 SVGIG (reference sequence). This CDR3 has 13 amino acids. For the CDR3, the DNA is TGTGCCTGGACTCCGACAGGACCATACGAGCAGTACTTC. It is translated as CAWTPTGPYEQYF.

This clone has more than one count but fewer than ten. This chain uses TRBV28 with TRBJ1-2, with 8 positions matching TRBD1. The V and J ends lost 5 bases and 7 bases, in that order; junction bases with no gene match: 6. CDR1 is MDHEN, CDR2 SYDVKM, per germline. CDR3 length: 13 residues. This CDR3 reads CASSTRTGFGYTF. CDR3 sequence (DNA): TGTGCCAGCAGTACCCGGACAGGGTTTGGCTACACCTTC.

This sequence joins TRBV7-2 and TRBJ2-7; D is undetermined. V dropped 0 bases and J dropped 3 bases, with 12 bases sitting between them. Germline CDR1 is SGHTA and CDR2 is FQGNSA. The CDR3 length is 15 residues. CDR3 in amino acids: CASSLALSSSYEQYF. In DNA form, the CDR3 reads TGTGCCAGCAGCTTAGCGCTCAGTAGCAGCTACGAGCAGTACTTC.

This chain connects TRBV14 to TRBJ2-5, with 8 bases lining up with TRBD1. This CDR3 is 16 amino acids long. After removal of 1 base from V and 2 bases from J, the junction contained 6 bases not matched to a gene. The germline V gene has CDR1 SGHDN and CDR2 FVKESK. CDR3 nucleotide sequence: TGTGCCAGCAGCCAAGGGACAGGGAACCCGCAAGAGACCCAGTACTTC. This sequence encodes CASSQGTGNPQETQYF.

The chain has TRBV3-1 (or the pseudogene TRBV3-2) and TRBJ2-5; weak D call: TRBD2 (6 bases). The germline V gene encodes CDR1 LGHDT and CDR2 YNNKEL (reference sequence). This CDR3 is 18 amino acids long. V lost 4 bases to trimming and J lost 2 bases, with 23 bases between them. In DNA form, the CDR3 reads TGTGCCAGCAGCCGGTCTCCTCGTATTAAGGGAGGACAAGAGACCCAGTACTTC. Translating gives CASSRSPRIKGGQETQYF.

This chain joins TRBV28 and TRBJ2-5, with 9 bases fitting TRBD2. This CDR3 contains 15 residues. Germline CDR1 reads MDHEN; CDR2 reads SYDVKM. The V and J ends lost 2 bases and 4 bases, in that order; junction bases with no gene match: 5. The CDR3 DNA is TGTGCCAGCAGTTTAGGCGGGGGGGGTGGAGAGACCCAGTACTTC. Protein sequence: CASSLGGGGGETQYF.

The rearrangement links TRBV30 to TRBJ2-7; D is uncertain. The CDR3 loop spans 14 amino acids. CDR1 and CDR2 (germline): GTSNPN, SVGIG (reference sequence). The germline V and J ends were trimmed by 2 bases and 2 bases, with 13 bases remaining between them. The CDR3 is CAWSPLYGPYEQYF. In nucleotides, the CDR3 is TGTGCCTGGAGTCCTCTTTATGGGCCCTACGAGCAGTACTTC.

This clone was seen once. The chain uses TRBV9 and TRBJ2-1, with 10 positions matching TRBD2. V dropped 0 bases and J dropped 8; count of bases not matched to a gene: 11. There are 17 residues in the CDR3. From germline, CDR1 is SGDLS and CDR2 YYNGEE. The CDR3 is CASSVESSGRPGDEQFF. The CDR3 DNA sequence: TGTGCCAGCAGCGTAGAGAGTAGCGGGAGGCCGGGGGATGAGCAGTTCTTC.

V usage is TRBV29-1 and J usage is TRBJ2-3, with 16 bases aligning to TRBD2. Germline V gene data show CDR1 as SQVTM and CDR2 as ANQGSEA. V shed 3 bases and J 4 bases; nucleotides not matched to a gene: 1. The CDR3 has 15 amino acids. CDR3 in DNA: TGCAGCGTTGACGGGACTAGCGGGGGGGCAGATACGCAGTATTTT. Its protein product is CSVDGTSGGADTQYF.